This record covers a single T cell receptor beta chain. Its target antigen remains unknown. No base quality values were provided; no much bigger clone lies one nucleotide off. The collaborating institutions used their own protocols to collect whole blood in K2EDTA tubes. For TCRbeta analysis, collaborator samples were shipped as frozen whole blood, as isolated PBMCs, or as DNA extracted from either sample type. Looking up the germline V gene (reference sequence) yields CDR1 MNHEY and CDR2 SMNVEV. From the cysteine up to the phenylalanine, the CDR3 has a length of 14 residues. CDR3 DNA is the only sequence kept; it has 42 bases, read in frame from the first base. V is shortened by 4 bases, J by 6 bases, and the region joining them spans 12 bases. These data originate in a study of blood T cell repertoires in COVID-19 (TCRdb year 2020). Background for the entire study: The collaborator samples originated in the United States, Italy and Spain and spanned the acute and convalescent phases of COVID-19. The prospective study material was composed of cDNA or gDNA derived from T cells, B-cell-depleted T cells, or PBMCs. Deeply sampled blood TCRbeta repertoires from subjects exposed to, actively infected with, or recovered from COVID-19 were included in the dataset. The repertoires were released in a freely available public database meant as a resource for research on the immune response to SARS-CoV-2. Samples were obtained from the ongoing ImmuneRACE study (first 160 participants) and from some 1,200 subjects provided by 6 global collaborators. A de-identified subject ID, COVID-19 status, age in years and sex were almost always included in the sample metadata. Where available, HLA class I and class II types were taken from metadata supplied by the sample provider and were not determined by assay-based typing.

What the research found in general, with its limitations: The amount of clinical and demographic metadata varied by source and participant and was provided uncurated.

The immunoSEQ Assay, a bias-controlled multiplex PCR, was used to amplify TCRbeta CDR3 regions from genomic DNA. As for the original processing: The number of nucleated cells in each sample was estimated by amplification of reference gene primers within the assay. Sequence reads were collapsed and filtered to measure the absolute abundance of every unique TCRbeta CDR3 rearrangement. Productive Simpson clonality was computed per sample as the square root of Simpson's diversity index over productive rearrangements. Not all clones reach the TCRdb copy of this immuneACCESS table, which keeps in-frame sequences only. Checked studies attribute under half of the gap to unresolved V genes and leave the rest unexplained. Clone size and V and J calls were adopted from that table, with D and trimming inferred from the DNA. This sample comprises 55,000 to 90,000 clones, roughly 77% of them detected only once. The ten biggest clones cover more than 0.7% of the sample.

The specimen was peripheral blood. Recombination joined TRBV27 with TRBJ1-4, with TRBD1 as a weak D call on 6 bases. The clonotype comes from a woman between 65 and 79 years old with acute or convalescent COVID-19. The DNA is TGTGCCAGCAGTTCCGGGACACCCTATGAAAAACTGTTTTTT. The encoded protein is CASSSGTPYEKLFF.